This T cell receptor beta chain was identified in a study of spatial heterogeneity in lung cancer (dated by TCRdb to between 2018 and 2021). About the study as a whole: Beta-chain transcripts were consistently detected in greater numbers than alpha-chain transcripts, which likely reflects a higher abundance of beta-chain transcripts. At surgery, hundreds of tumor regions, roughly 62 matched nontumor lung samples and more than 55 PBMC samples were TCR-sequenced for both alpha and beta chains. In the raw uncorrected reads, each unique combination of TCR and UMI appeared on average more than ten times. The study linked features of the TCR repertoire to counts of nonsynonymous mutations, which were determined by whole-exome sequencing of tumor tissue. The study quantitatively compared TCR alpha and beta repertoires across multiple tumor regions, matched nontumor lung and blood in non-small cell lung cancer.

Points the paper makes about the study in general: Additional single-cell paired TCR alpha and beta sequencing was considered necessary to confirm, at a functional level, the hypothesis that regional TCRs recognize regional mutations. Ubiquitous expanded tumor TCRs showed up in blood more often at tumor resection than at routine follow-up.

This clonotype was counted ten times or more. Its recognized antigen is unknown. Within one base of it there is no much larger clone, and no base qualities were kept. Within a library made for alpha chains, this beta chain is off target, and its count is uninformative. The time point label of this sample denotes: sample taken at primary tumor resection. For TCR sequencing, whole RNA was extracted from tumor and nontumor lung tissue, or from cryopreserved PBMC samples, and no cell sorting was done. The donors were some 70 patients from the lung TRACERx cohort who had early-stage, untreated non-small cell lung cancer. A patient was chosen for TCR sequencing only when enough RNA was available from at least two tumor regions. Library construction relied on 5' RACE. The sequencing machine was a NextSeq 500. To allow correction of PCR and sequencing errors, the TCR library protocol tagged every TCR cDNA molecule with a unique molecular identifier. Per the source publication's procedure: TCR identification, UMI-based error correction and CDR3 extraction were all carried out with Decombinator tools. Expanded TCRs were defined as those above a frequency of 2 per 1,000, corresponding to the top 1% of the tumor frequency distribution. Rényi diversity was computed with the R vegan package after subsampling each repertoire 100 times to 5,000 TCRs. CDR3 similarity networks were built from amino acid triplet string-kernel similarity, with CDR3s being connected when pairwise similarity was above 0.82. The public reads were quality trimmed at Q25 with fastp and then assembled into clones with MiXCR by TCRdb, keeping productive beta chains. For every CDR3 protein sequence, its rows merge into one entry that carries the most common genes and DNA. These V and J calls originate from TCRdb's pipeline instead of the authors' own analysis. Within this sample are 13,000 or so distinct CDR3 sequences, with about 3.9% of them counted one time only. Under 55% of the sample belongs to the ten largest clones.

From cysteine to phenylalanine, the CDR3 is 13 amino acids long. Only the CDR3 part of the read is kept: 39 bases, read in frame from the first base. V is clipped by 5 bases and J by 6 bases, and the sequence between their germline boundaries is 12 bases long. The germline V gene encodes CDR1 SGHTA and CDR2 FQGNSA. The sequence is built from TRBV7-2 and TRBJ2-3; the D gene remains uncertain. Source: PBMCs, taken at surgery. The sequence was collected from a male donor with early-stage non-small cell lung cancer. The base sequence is TGTGCCAGCAGCCCACTGTATTACGATACGCAGTATTTT. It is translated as CASSPLYYDTQYF. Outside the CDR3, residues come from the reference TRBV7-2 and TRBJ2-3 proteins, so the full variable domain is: GAGVSQSPSNKVTEKGKDVELRCDPISGHTALYWYRQSLGQGLEFLIYFQGNSAPDKSGLPSDRFSAERTGGSVSTLTIQRTQQEDSAVYLCASSPLYYDTQYFGPGTRLTVL.